A single sample gave rise to the 9 T cell receptor beta chains below, sequenced in a study of OX40 agonist ivuxolimab in advanced cancers. Sequenced by immunoSEQ multiplex PCR; TCRdb stores in-frame clones only, minus some. Altogether about 94,000 clones are present, around 86% being singletons, with the ten largest covering more than 0.25%. The sequencing here drew on CD4+ or CD8+ T cells sorted from blood, taken in a trial of the OX40 agonist ivuxolimab. The receptors here all came from an adult with an advanced solid tumor such as melanoma, head and neck, liver or kidney cancer.

The V call is TRBV5-1, the J call TRBJ2-5; the D is unclear. The V end was cut by 0 bases, the J end by 1 base, with 4 bases between. Looked up from germline, CDR1 is SGHRS and CDR2 is YFSETQ. CDR3 length equals 13 residues. The CDR3 nucleotides are TGCGCCAGCAGCTTGGCTCTCCAAGAGACCCAGTACTTC. Its translation is CASSLALQETQYF.

This clone showed up just once. The V and J genes are TRBV2 and TRBJ1-2, with 9 nucleotides matching TRBD1. The CDR3 spans 12 residues. Germline loops: CDR1 SNHLY, CDR2 FYNNEI. J was trimmed by 5 bases and V by 6 bases; bases with no gene match: 1. The chain's CDR3 is CASRTGGYGYTF. The CDR3 bases are TGTGCCAGCAGGACAGGGGGATATGGCTACACCTTC.

The chain couples TRBV4-3 to TRBJ2-5; the D gene is possibly TRBD2 (7 bases). The germline gives CDR1 LGHNA, CDR2 YSLEER. This CDR3 spans 16 amino acids. V was pared by 5 bases and J by 3 bases, with 19 bases between. CDR3 region: CASSKWGGQGKETQYF. CDR3 in DNA: TGCGCCAGCAGCAAGTGGGGGGGCCAGGGAAAAGAGACCCAGTACTTC.

For this clone: The same CDR3 also results from other DNA sequences found in this sample. The rearrangement uses TRBV5-4 and TRBJ1-1; 9 nucleotides align to TRBD1. With V trimmed by 4 bases and J by 5 bases, 6 bases remained unmatched. Germline CDR1 reads SGHNT; CDR2 reads YYREEE (reference sequence). The CDR3 spans 14 residues. The CDR3 sequence: CASSVGQGRTEAFF. CDR3 sequence (DNA): TGTGCCAGCAGCGTGGGACAGGGCCGAACTGAAGCTTTCTTT.

This sequence joins TRBV30 and TRBJ2-7; no clear D gene. The CDR3 length is 11 residues. Trimming took off 0 bases at V and 6 bases at J, with 6 bases between the two ends. Per the germline V gene, CDR1 is GTSNPN and CDR2 is SVGIG (reference sequence). The CDR3 bases are TGTGCCTGGAGTGTACTGGCCGAGCAGTACTTC. Translated: CAWSVLAEQYF.

The V and J genes are TRBV18 and TRBJ2-7; no reliable D call. The V gene lost 0 bases and the J gene lost 5 bases, with 11 bases spanning the gap. The CDR3 is 14 amino acids. Looked up from germline, CDR1 is KGHSH and CDR2 is LQKENI. The CDR3 nucleotides read TGTGCCAGCTCACCACCGGGCACTCGTAACGAGCAGTACTTC. This gives the protein CASSPPGTRNEQYF.

This chain connects TRBV5-5 to TRBJ2-5; perhaps TRBD1 as D (6 bases). V gave up 4 bases and J gave up 5 bases, with 18 bases separating them. Per the germline V gene, CDR1 is SGHKS and CDR2 is YYEKEE (reference sequence). The CDR3 loop spans 15 amino acids. The CDR3 sequence is CASSPQGGKGETQYF. The CDR3, as DNA: TGTGCCAGCAGCCCGCAAGGGGGAAAAGGGGAGACCCAGTACTTC.

V and J are TRBV5-4 and TRBJ1-6; no definite D call. Germline V gene lookup returns CDR1 SGHNT and CDR2 YYREEE (reference sequence). The CDR3 extends over 14 amino acids. V was trimmed by 1 base and J by 10 bases, leaving 12 bases between them. The CDR3 is CASSLSAVDSPLHF. The CDR3 nucleotides read TGTGCCAGCAGCTTGTCCGCCGTTGACTCACCCCTCCACTTT.

The gene calls are TRBV5-1 and TRBJ2-2; D is uncertain. V was pared by 0 bases and J by 8 bases, with 11 bases between. CDR3 length equals 14 residues. Germline loops: CDR1 SGHRS, CDR2 YFSETQ. For the CDR3, the DNA is TGCGCCAGCAGCTTGGTTGTGTCTAATGGGGAGCTGTTTTTT. Its translation: CASSLVVSNGELFF. The variable domain in full, with the rest retrieved from reference TRBV5-1 and TRBJ2-2, is KAGVTQTPRYLIKTRGQQVTLSCSPISGHRSVSWYQQTPGQGLQFLFEYFSETQRNKGNFPGRFSGRQFSNSRSEMNVSTLELGDSALYLCASSLVVSNGELFFGEGSRLTVL.